The T cell receptor (beta chain) under discussion was sequenced for a study of CD8 T cells in ankylosing spondylitis. Findings of the study overall: In ankylosing spondylitis patients, matched synovial fluid reportedly showed significant enrichment of disease-linked clones. Seemingly characteristic of ankylosing spondylitis blood was a TCR beta motif consisting of 7 or 8 highly homologous variants. Earlier reports found some motif variants in synovial fluid and blood in reactive arthritis.

Scientists made TCR beta libraries using quantitative 5'-RACE with molecular barcodes. TCRdb reprocessed the 5' RACE reads via MiXCR and lists one record per CDR3 protein. The table shows fewer than 500,000 distinct CDR3 sequences, with about a fifth occurring only once. To note about this clonotype: Its antigen is unidentified.

The TCR sequence derives from a male donor with ankylosing spondylitis. Sequenced sample: blood, either unsorted or a sorted T cell fraction (not recorded which).

CDR3 DNA: TGTGCCAGCAGCTTAGCCTCGACAGGAGTCTATGGCTACACCTTC. It yields the protein CASSLASTGVYGYTF. V gene TRBV7-8 combines with J gene TRBJ1-2; possibly TRBD1 for D (6 bases). Germline loops: CDR1 SGHVS, CDR2 FQNEAQ. Trimming took 0 bases from V and 4 from J, leaving 12 bases between them. The CDR3 is 15 residues long.